The 19 T cell receptor beta chains presented below share a single source sample, sequenced in a study of T-cell reconstitution after alpha-beta-depleted transplantation in children. Preparation of the TCRbeta library involved a method that used unique molecular identifiers. TCRdb redid the calling of the PCR reads with MiXCR, one entry per CDR3 protein. This sample yields some 550,000 distinct CDR3 sequences, of which approximately 20% are seen a single time; more than 2.5% belongs to the top ten. The sample in question was PBMCs from the stem cell graft donor, obtained from the stem cell graft. The receptors stem from a human donor who donated a stem cell graft to a child with acute lymphoblastic leukemia.

This clonotype was seen only a few times. V and J are TRBV5-1 and TRBJ1-5; D not resolved. This CDR3 comprises 13 residues. CDR1 is SGHRS and CDR2 is YFSETQ in the germline V gene. With 4 bases removed from V and 0 bases from J, the gap between germline ends came to 5 bases. Here the CDR3 reads CASSPVSNQPQHF. CDR3 in DNA: TGCGCCAGCAGCCCGGTTAGCAATCAGCCCCAGCATTTT. Full variable domain (missing parts from reference TRBV5-1 and TRBJ1-5): KAGVTQTPRYLIKTRGQQVTLSCSPISGHRSVSWYQQTPGQGLQFLFEYFSETQRNKGNFPGRFSGRQFSNSRSEMNVSTLELGDSALYLCASSPVSNQPQHFGDGTRLSIL.

The sample holds a few counts of this clonotype. J is TRBJ1-2 and V is TRBV5-1; possible D gene TRBD1, 5 bases. This CDR3 is 14 amino acids long. Germline CDR1 and CDR2: SGHRS and YFSETQ. V shed 4 bases and J shed 2 bases, with 12 bases lying between them. The CDR3 loop reads CASSVGTVNYGYTF. In DNA form, the CDR3 reads TGCGCCAGCAGCGTCGGGACGGTCAACTATGGCTACACCTTC.

V usage is TRBV18 and J usage is TRBJ1-2; D remains unclear. Looked up from germline, CDR1 is KGHSH and CDR2 is LQKENI. CDR3 length: 16 residues. The V end was cut by 2 bases, the J end by 1 base, with 14 bases between. The DNA of the CDR3 is TGTGCCAGCTCACCATCCGGGAGGAACCATAACTATGGCTACACCTTC. Amino acids: CASSPSGRNHNYGYTF.

This clonotype was counted between two and nine times. V usage is TRBV19 and J usage is TRBJ1-5, with no clear D. CDR1 is LNHDA, CDR2 SQIVND, per germline (reference sequence). This CDR3 region has 15 residues. V was shortened by 5 bases and J by 7 bases, with 18 bases between the two germline ends. CDR3 loop: CASSPSQKKRQPQHF. CDR3 nucleotides: TGTGCCAGTAGTCCATCCCAAAAAAAGAGGCAGCCCCAGCATTTT.

The rearrangement links TRBV21-1 to TRBJ1-5. TRBV21-1 corresponds to a pseudogene. The CDR3 consists of 13 residues. The CDR3 region is CASSKEGSQPQHF. The CDR3, as DNA: TGTGCCAGCAGCAAAGAGGGTTCCCAGCCCCAGCATTTT.

This clonotype appeared a few times. Sequence at one end of the junction differs from germline and may be a read error. This chain connects TRBV5-5 to TRBJ1-5; D is possibly TRBD1 (6 bases). Germline assignment: CDR1 SGHKS and CDR2 YYEKEE (reference sequence). The CDR3 extends over 15 amino acids. Written as DNA, the CDR3 is TGTGCCAGCAGGTTGGGAACAGGGTTCACGTGGCCCCAGCATTTT. It translates to CASRLGTGFTWPQHF.

The rearrangement joins TRBV12-3 or TRBV12-4 to TRBJ1-6, with D tentatively TRBD1 (6 bases). The CDR3 extends over 16 amino acids. With 1 base removed from V and 10 bases from J, the gap between germline ends came to 17 bases. CDR3 bases: TGTGCCAGCAGTTTAGGCCGGGGGCGCGGGCCATCACCCCTCCACTTT. Translation: CASSLGRGRGPSPLHF.

This clonotype has more than one count but fewer than ten. Written as DNA, the CDR3 is TGCAGTGCTCGTAAACAGGGGATACAAGAGACCCAGTACTTC. Its translation is CSARKQGIQETQYF. The chain carries TRBV20-1 and TRBJ2-5; 7 bases line up with TRBD1. CDR1 is DFQATT and CDR2 is SNEGSKA in the germline V gene (reference sequence). Trimming cost V 5 bases and J 2 bases; bases outside gene matches: 8. This CDR3 has 14 residues.

V is TRBV7-9 and J is TRBJ1-3; perhaps TRBD1 as D (6 bases). The CDR3 is made up of 16 amino acids. CDR1 is SEHNR and CDR2 is FQNEAQ in the germline V gene (reference sequence). V was trimmed by 1 base and J by 0 bases, leaving 10 bases between them. CDR3 nucleotide sequence: TGTGCCAGCAGCTTAGTAGGACAGATCTCTGGAAACACCATATATTTT. Its translation is CASSLVGQISGNTIYF.

This clonotype showed up just a few times. The chain joins TRBV7-8 to TRBJ1-5, with D perhaps matching TRBD1 (5 bases). The CDR3 has 15 amino acids. Germline CDR1 is SGHVS and CDR2 is FQNEAQ. V was clipped by 10 bases and J by 0 bases, with 16 bases between them. The CDR3 protein is CATRPGSGSNQPQHF. DNA of the CDR3: TGTGCCACCCGTCCAGGGTCGGGTAGCAATCAGCCCCAGCATTTT.

This chain joins TRBV6-9 and TRBJ2-1; tentatively, D is TRBD2 (6 bases). Per germline, CDR1 MNHGY and CDR2 SVAAGI. The CDR3 consists of 16 residues. Deletions cut 10 bases from V and 5 bases from J, with 24 bases between. DNA for the CDR3: TGTGCCACCTTTTATTTGAGGAGGGGAATCAACAATGAGCAGTTCTTC. Translation: CATFYLRRGINNEQFF.

This clonotype showed up just a few times. The chain couples TRBV7-6 to TRBJ2-7; perhaps TRBD1 as D (5 bases). Germline V CDR1 and CDR2: SGHVS, FNYEAQ. The V gene lost 1 base and the J gene lost 3 bases, with 10 bases spanning the gap. This CDR3 contains 14 residues. CDR3 bases: TGTGCCAGCAGCTTAGACTCGGACAACTACGAGCAGTACTTC. This encodes CASSLDSDNYEQYF.

This clonotype was observed a handful of times. The V and J genes are TRBV20-1 and TRBJ2-7; perhaps TRBD2 as D (6 bases). The V end was cut by 6 bases, the J end by 7 bases, with 16 bases between. The CDR3 contains 12 residues. CDR1 and CDR2 (germline): DFQATT, SNEGSKA (reference sequence). CDR3 coding DNA: TGCAGTGCGAACCCCGGACTACTTGAGCAGTACTTC. Protein product: CSANPGLLEQYF.

This clonotype came up many times. The J gene is TRBJ2-1, the V gene TRBV11-2, with TRBD2 matching 13 bases. The V gene end was trimmed by 5 bases and the J gene end by 6 bases; junction bases not matched to a gene: 4. The CDR3 runs 15 residues. CDR1 and CDR2 (germline): SGHAT, FQNNGV. The CDR3 loop reads CASSLGLAGRNEQFF. In nucleotides, the CDR3 is TGTGCCAGCAGCCTGGGACTAGCGGGACGCAATGAGCAGTTCTTC.

This clonotype was counted only a few times. The chain uses TRBV2 and TRBJ2-7; 14 bases match TRBD2. The germline CDR1 and CDR2 sequences are SNHLY and FYNNEI. CDR3 length equals 13 residues. V lost 9 bases to trimming and J lost 7 bases; unmatched junction nucleotides: 5. The CDR3 DNA is TGTGCCAGAGGACTAGCGGGAGGTGGGGAGCAGTACTTC. This gives the protein CARGLAGGGEQYF.

This clonotype turned up a few times. Here the CDR3 reads CASSLGRGDEQYF. CDR3 coding DNA: TGTGCCAGCAGCTTGGGCCGTGGGGACGAGCAGTACTTC. The chain links TRBV7-9 to TRBJ2-7, with D hard to call. Germline V gene data show CDR1 as SEHNR and CDR2 as FQNEAQ (reference sequence). The CDR3 runs 13 residues. The V and J ends lost 3 bases and 5 bases respectively, with 11 bases between them.

This clonotype was observed a handful of times. The rearrangement joins TRBV12-3 or TRBV12-4 to TRBJ1-5; TRBD1 is a possible D gene (6 bases). The CDR3 extends over 13 amino acids. Trimming shortened V by 11 bases and J by 1 base, and 12 bases separated the two germline ends. CDR3 nucleotides: TGTGCCTCCGACAGGAACAGCAATCAGCCCCAGCATTTT. It encodes CASDRNSNQPQHF.

The chain joins TRBV5-1 to TRBJ2-5; D call uncertain. Germline CDR1 and CDR2: SGHRS and YFSETQ. The CDR3 is made up of 15 amino acids. Trimming cost V 5 bases and J 1 base, with 15 bases left between them. CDR3 coding DNA: TGCGCCAGCAGTCGGTCCTCCGAGCCCCAAGAGACCCAGTACTTC. It encodes CASSRSSEPQETQYF.

The V call is TRBV29-1, the J call TRBJ2-7, with D hard to call. Per germline, CDR1 SQVTM and CDR2 ANQGSEA. The CDR3 loop spans 12 amino acids. V was cut by 4 bases and J by 1 base, with 8 bases left in between. CDR3 in amino acids: CSVAASSYEQYF. CDR3 bases: TGCAGCGTTGCGGCCAGTTCCTACGAGCAGTACTTC.